This T cell receptor (beta chain) was observed in a study of blood T cell repertoires in COVID-19. Study summary: Italy, Spain and the United States were the sources of the convalescent and acute COVID-19 samples. In each case, the material was cDNA or gDNA derived from T cells, B-cell-depleted T cells, or PBMCs.

Germline V gene sequence: CDR1 LGHNT, CDR2 FRNRAP. CDR3 length: 14 amino acids. V lost 0 bases to trimming and J lost 0 bases, with 5 bases between them. Authors' processing steps: The assay estimated nucleated cells by amplifying reference gene primers. Generated by immunoSEQ multiplex PCR, the TCRdb table keeps only in-frame clones and is missing some. V and J calls plus clone size are reproduced from that table; the DNA served to infer D and trimming. The sample holds more than 70,000 clones, roughly 90% seen once. The J gene is TRBJ1-1, the V gene TRBV12-5; D is undetermined. Material for sequencing was peripheral blood. This TCR was recovered from a woman at least 80 years old with acute or convalescent COVID-19. CDR3 sequence (DNA): TGTGCTAGTGGTTTGGTAACAGTGAACACTGAAGCTTTCTTT. Translation: CASGLVTVNTEAFF.